This T cell receptor beta chain was captured in a study of blood T cell repertoires in COVID-19. Study summary: The study drew acute and convalescent COVID-19 samples from the United States, Italy and Spain. PBMCs, B-cell-depleted T cells, or T cells were the source of the cDNA or gDNA that made up the material.

Original methodology: Reference gene primer amplification yielded estimated nucleated cell counts. Sequencing was performed with immunoSEQ multiplex PCR; in TCRdb, only in-frame clones are kept and a portion is missing. V and J calls plus clone size are reproduced from that table; the DNA served to infer D and trimming. The sample has roughly 77,000 clones, about 90% seen once. This receptor was taken from a woman older than 75 with active COVID-19. Sample: peripheral blood.

The DNA of the CDR3 is TGTGCCAGCAGCTTGACGGCTAGCGGCGAGCAGTACTTC. As protein: CASSLTASGEQYF. The V call is TRBV5-4, the J call TRBJ2-7, with 7 bases fitting TRBD2. CDR1 is SGHNT and CDR2 is YYREEE in the germline V gene (reference sequence). This CDR3 has 13 amino acids. V was pared by 1 base and J by 6 bases, with 4 bases of the junction left unmatched.